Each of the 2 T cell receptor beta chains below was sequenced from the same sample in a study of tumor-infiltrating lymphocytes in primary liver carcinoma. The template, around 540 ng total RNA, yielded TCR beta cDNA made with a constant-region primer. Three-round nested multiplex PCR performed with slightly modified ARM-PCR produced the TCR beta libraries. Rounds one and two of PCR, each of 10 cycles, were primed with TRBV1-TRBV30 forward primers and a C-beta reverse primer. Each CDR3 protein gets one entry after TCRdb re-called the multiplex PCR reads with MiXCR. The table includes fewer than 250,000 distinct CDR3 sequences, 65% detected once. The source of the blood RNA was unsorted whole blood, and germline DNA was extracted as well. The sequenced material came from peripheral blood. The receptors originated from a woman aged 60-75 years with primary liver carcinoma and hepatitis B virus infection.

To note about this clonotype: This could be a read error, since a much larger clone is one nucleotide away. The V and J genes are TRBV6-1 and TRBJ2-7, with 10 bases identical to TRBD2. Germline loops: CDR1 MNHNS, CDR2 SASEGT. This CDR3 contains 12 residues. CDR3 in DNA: TGTGCCAGCAGTAGACTAGCGGGTGAGCTGTACTTC. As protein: CASSRLAGELYF.

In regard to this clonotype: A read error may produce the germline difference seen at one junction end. As DNA, the CDR3 is TGTGCCAGCAGCCTGGGAGGGAAAGAGACCGAGTACTTC. Residues: CASSLGGKETEYF. The chain combines TRBV11-2 with TRBJ2-5; the match to TRBD2 covers 7 bases. CDR1 and CDR2 (germline): SGHAT, FQNNGV. The CDR3 covers 13 residues.